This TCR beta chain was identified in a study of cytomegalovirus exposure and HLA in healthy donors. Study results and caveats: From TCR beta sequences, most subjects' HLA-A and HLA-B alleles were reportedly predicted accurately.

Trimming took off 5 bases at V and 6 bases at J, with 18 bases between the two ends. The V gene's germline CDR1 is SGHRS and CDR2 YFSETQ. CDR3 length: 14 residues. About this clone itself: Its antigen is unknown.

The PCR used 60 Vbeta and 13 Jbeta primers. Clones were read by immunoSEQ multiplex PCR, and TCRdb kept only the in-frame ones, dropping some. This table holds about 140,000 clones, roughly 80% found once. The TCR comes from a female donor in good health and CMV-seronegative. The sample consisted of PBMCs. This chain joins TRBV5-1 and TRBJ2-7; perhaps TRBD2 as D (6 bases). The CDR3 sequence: CASRAGGFSFEQYF. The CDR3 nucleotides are TGCGCCAGCAGGGCTGGGGGGTTTTCTTTCGAGCAGTACTTC.